What follows are 15 T cell receptor beta chains derived from one specimen sequenced in a study of Graves' ophthalmopathy and Graves' hyperthyroidism. Scientists amplified the TCR beta CDR3 regions from RNA transcripts. HTBI-primed RT-PCR formed the first round, and a multiplex PCR formed the second. TCRdb fed the multiplex PCR reads into MiXCR, producing one record per CDR3 protein. The sample consists of a few hundred thousand distinct CDR3 sequences, about 17% of them appearing once. The sample comprised peripheral blood. These receptor sequences come from an adult woman with stable Graves' hyperthyroidism.

The table lists this clonotype with a few counts. V usage is TRBV20-1 and J usage is TRBJ2-7, with D perhaps assigned TRBD1 or TRBD2 (6 bases each). V dropped 8 bases and J dropped 3 bases, with 23 bases sitting between them. Looked up from germline, CDR1 is DFQATT and CDR2 is SNEGSKA (reference sequence). This CDR3 region has 15 residues. CDR3 DNA: TGCAGTACCATACCGAGGGGGGATTTGGGCTACGAGCAGTACTTC. It specifies CSTIPRGDLGYEQYF.

The sample holds many counts of this clonotype. This chain links TRBV2 with TRBJ1-5, with D possibly matching TRBD1 (5 bases). This CDR3 has 13 residues. V lost 7 bases to trimming and J lost 7 bases, with 14 bases between them. The germline V gene has CDR1 SNHLY and CDR2 FYNNEI. As DNA, the CDR3 is TGTGCCAGCACTGGGAGGGGCGGACAGCCCCAGCATTTT. Protein product: CASTGRGGQPQHF.

This clonotype was counted ten times or more. The rearrangement joins TRBV12-3 or TRBV12-4 to TRBJ2-7, with D unclear. The CDR3 loop spans 12 amino acids. V dropped 3 bases and J dropped 11 bases, with 14 bases sitting between them. For the CDR3, the DNA is TGTGCCAGCAGTTTCGACAAGTCGATCGAGTACTTC. Translated: CASSFDKSIEYF.

The sample holds a few counts of this clonotype. With a much larger clone just one base away, this may be a read error. The conserved closing phenylalanine or tryptophan is absent in this CDR3, likely reflecting a read error. V gene TRBV20-1 combines with J gene TRBJ2-7; the D gene is possibly TRBD2 (6 bases). With 0 bases removed from V and 3 bases from J, the gap between germline ends came to 12 bases. Germline loops: CDR1 DFQATT, CDR2 SNEGSKA (reference sequence). The CDR3 totals 14 residues. CDR3 sequence (DNA): TGCAGTGCTAGAGATAACGACGGGAGCTACGAGCAGTACTAC. This gives the protein CSARDNDGSYEQYY.

The chain is built from TRBV24-1 and TRBJ1-2; D is ambiguous. Germline-derived CDR1 and CDR2 are KGHDR and SFDVKD. This CDR3 is built from 14 residues. The V end was cut by 7 bases, the J end by 8 bases, with 19 bases between. The CDR3 DNA reads TGTGCCACCAGCCCGGACGAATTTCCGGAAGGCTACACCTTC. The encoded protein is CATSPDEFPEGYTF.

This clonotype was found many times. The chain joins TRBV11-2 to TRBJ2-1, with TRBD2 identical over 8 bases. The CDR3 has 15 amino acids. J was trimmed by 6 bases and V by 4 bases; bases with no gene match: 8. CDR1 SGHAT and CDR2 FQNNGV come from the germline V gene. The CDR3 DNA reads TGTGCCAGCAGCTCCGGGACTAGAGGACTCAATGAGCAGTTCTTC. This sequence encodes CASSSGTRGLNEQFF.

This clonotype was seen at least ten times. The CDR3 region has the DNA TGTGCCACCAGTGATCTGGGCAAAGAAGAGACCCAGTACTTC. Encoded protein: CATSDLGKEETQYF. This chain links TRBV24-1 with TRBJ2-5; D is unresolved. The CDR3 extends over 14 amino acids. Germline V CDR1 and CDR2: KGHDR, SFDVKD. Trimming pared 3 bases from V and 3 bases from J, leaving 10 bases between.

The table lists this clonotype with many counts. The CDR3 DNA is TGCAGCGTTGACCCAGGGGGCTCTGAGACCCAGTACTTC. The encoded protein is CSVDPGGSETQYF. V gene TRBV29-1 combines with J gene TRBJ2-5, with 8 bases matching TRBD1. This CDR3 region has 13 residues. CDR1 and CDR2 from the germline V gene are SQVTM and ANQGSEA. V was pared by 3 bases and J by 5 bases, with 5 bases of the junction left unmatched.

This clonotype was counted at least ten times. The chain couples TRBV5-1 to TRBJ1-6; D gene unclear. Deletions cut 3 bases from V and 7 bases from J, with 14 bases between. The CDR3 extends over 15 amino acids. Germline assignment: CDR1 SGHRS and CDR2 YFSETQ. The CDR3 bases are TGCGCCAGCAGCTCGGAGGGTACCACCAATTCACCCCTCCACTTT. It translates to CASSSEGTTNSPLHF.

Many counts were recorded for this clonotype. This chain connects TRBV6-4 to TRBJ1-2; D remains ambiguous. V was trimmed by 7 bases and J by 2 bases, leaving 23 bases between them. Germline V lookup: CDR1 MRHNA, CDR2 SNTAGT. The CDR3 has 17 amino acids. The CDR3 reads CASTRQRTIMDNYGYTF. In DNA, the CDR3 is TGTGCCAGCACCAGACAAAGGACTATTATGGACAACTATGGCTACACCTTC.

This clonotype has ten or more counts. This chain connects TRBV6-5 to TRBJ1-2, with 10 positions matching TRBD1. The ends lost 0 bases at V and 7 bases at J; junction bases unmatched: 2. This CDR3 contains 14 residues. Germline CDR1 and CDR2: MNHEY and SVGAGI. CDR3 DNA: TGTGCCAGCAGTTACTCTGACAGGGGGCTTGGCTACACCTTC. It encodes CASSYSDRGLGYTF.

This clonotype was detected a few times. The V and J genes are TRBV27 and TRBJ2-7; 7 nucleotides align to TRBD1. Germline CDR1 is MNHEY and CDR2 is SMNVEV (reference sequence). This CDR3 is built from 12 residues. V dropped 8 bases and J dropped 3; count of bases not matched to a gene: 4. CDR3 residues: CASGSGGYEQYF. The DNA for the CDR3 is TGTGCCAGCGGCTCAGGGGGCTACGAGCAGTACTTC.

This rearrangement joins TRBV19 to TRBJ2-2, with unresolved D. The germline V gene encodes CDR1 LNHDA and CDR2 SQIVND (reference sequence). The CDR3 is made up of 14 amino acids. The V gene lost 0 bases and the J gene lost 1 base, with 3 bases spanning the gap. The DNA for the CDR3 is TGTGCCAGTAGTATAGACGGGAACACCGGGGAGCTGTTTTTT. This translates into CASSIDGNTGELFF.

This clonotype was seen repeatedly, ten times or more. As DNA, the CDR3 is TGTGCCAGCAGTGGGGGGACTAGCGGGTCCTACGAGCAGTACTTC. This translates into CASSGGTSGSYEQYF. The chain joins TRBV12-3 or TRBV12-4 to TRBJ2-7, with 12 bases that match TRBD2. The CDR3 is 15 amino acids. Trimming cost V 5 bases and J 1 base; bases outside gene matches: 3.

This clonotype was recorded at least ten times. DNA for the CDR3: TGTGCCAGCAAGGATATGGGAGCAGGGGGAAACCAGCCCCAGCATTTT. Residues: CASKDMGAGGNQPQHF. The V gene is TRBV28, the J gene TRBJ1-5, with 7 nucleotides matching TRBD1. The ends lost 7 bases at V and 7 bases at J; junction bases unmatched: 16. Germline V CDR1 and CDR2: MDHEN, SYDVKM. The CDR3 consists of 16 residues.